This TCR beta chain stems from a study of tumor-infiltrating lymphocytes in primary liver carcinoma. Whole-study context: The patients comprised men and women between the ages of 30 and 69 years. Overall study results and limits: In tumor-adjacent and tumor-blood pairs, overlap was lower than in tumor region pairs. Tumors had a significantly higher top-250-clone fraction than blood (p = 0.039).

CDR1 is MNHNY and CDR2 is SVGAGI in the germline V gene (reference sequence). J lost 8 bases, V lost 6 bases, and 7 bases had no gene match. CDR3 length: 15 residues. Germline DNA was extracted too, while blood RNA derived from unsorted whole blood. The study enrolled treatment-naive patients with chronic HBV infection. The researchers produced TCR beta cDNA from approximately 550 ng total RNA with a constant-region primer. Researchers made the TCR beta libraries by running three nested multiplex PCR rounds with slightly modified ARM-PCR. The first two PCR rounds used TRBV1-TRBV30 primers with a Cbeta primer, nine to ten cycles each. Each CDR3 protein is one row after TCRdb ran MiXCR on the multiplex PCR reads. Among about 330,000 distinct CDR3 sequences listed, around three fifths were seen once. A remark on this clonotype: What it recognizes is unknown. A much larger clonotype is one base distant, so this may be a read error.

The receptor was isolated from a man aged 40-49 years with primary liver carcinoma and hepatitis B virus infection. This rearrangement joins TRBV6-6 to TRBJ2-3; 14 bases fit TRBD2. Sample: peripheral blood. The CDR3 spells CASSPGTSGSSTQYF. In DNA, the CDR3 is TGTGCCAGCAGCCCCGGGACTAGCGGGAGTAGTACGCAGTATTTT.